This entry lists 13 T cell receptor beta chains sequenced from one sample in a study of T cells in Graves' hyperthyroidism and ophthalmopathy. The TCR beta CDR3 regions underwent amplification using RNA transcripts as the source. The study used the HTBI primer set for a first-round RT-PCR of the TCR CDR3. TCRdb re-derived calls from the multiplex PCR reads in MiXCR, one entry per CDR3 protein. The top ten clones hold 30% to 35% of a sample with about 350,000 distinct CDR3 sequences, approximately 15% of them seen once. Sequenced material: blood. The receptor set was obtained from a woman in her thirties or forties with Graves' ophthalmopathy.

This chain uses TRBV28 with TRBJ1-1; D call uncertain. The length of the CDR3 is 13 residues. Deletions cut 5 bases from V and 3 bases from J, with 10 bases between. Germline V gene lookup returns CDR1 MDHEN and CDR2 SYDVKM. CDR3 in amino acids: CASSLKGHTEAFF. DNA of the CDR3: TGTGCCAGCAGTCTCAAGGGTCACACTGAAGCTTTCTTT.

The chain employs TRBV7-9 and TRBJ1-4; 7 bases line up with TRBD1. The CDR3 spans 16 residues. V was clipped by 2 bases and J by 4 bases; unmatched bases: 7. Germline lookup yields CDR1 SEHNR and CDR2 FQNEAQ (reference sequence). CDR3 DNA: TGTGCCAGCAGCTTACCCGGAGGGGGCGGTAATGAAAAACTGTTTTTT. It yields the protein CASSLPGGGGNEKLFF.

At least ten counts were recorded for this clonotype. This rearrangement joins TRBV28 to TRBJ1-2; D is perhaps TRBD1 (5 bases). The CDR3 runs 15 residues. V was pared by 6 bases and J by 6 bases, with 20 bases between. CDR1 is MDHEN, CDR2 SYDVKM, per germline. CDR3 protein: CASRNQGPSVDGYTF. The CDR3 bases are TGTGCCAGCAGAAACCAGGGACCTTCTGTCGATGGCTACACCTTC.

About this clonotype itself: A much larger clonotype is one base distant, so this may be a read error. This chain connects TRBV28 to TRBJ2-7; perhaps TRBD1 as D (5 bases). Germline values: CDR1 MDHEN, CDR2 SYDVKM. Trimming removed 11 bases at V and 2 bases at J, with 19 bases between. The CDR3 spans 14 residues. The CDR3 loop reads CAGRTDTGPYEQYF. The CDR3 region has the DNA TGTGCCGGCCGTACAGATACAGGCCCCTACGAGCAGTACTTC.

Ten or more counts support this clonotype. The CDR3 is CASSSGDQETQYF. CDR3 DNA sequence: TGTGCCAGCAGCTCTGGGGACCAAGAGACCCAGTACTTC. The V and J genes are TRBV28 and TRBJ2-5; D is undetermined. Germline V CDR1 and CDR2: MDHEN, SYDVKM. V shed 6 bases and J shed 0 bases, with 8 bases lying between them. The CDR3 loop spans 13 amino acids.

The chain combines TRBV5-1 with TRBJ2-7, with D unclear. The CDR3 sequence is 16 residues long. Germline-derived CDR1 and CDR2 are SGHRS and YFSETQ. Trimming took off 0 bases at V and 0 bases at J, with 13 bases between the two ends. Here the CDR3 reads CASSLGWAAPSYEQYF. The CDR3 DNA reads as TGCGCCAGCAGCTTGGGGTGGGCAGCTCCCTCCTACGAGCAGTACTTC.

This clonotype has a count of ten or more. This chain connects TRBV12-3 or TRBV12-4 to TRBJ1-2, with 9 positions matching TRBD1. The CDR3 contains 15 residues. The V and J ends lost 6 bases and 4 bases, in that order; junction bases with no gene match: 9. The CDR3 DNA reads TGTGCCAGCAGGATAGCGGGACAGGGCGCCTATGGCTACACCTTC. Translating it yields CASRIAGQGAYGYTF.

This clonotype has just a few counts. V gene TRBV20-1 combines with J gene TRBJ1-5; D might be TRBD1 (5 bases). This CDR3 region has 13 residues. CDR1 and CDR2 (germline): DFQATT, SNEGSKA (reference sequence). Between the trimmed V and J ends, which lost 6 bases and 9 bases, there was a span of 18 bases. CDR3 loop: CSAVPRGKRPQHF. DNA of the CDR3: TGCAGTGCCGTCCCACGGGGGAAGCGGCCCCAGCATTTT.

Note on this clonotype: An end of the junction differs from the germline gene, which may be a read error. The rearrangement joins TRBV6-2 or TRBV6-3 to TRBJ2-7; 16 positions match TRBD2. Germline assignment: CDR1 MNHEY and CDR2 SVGEGT. This CDR3 has 15 residues. The DNA for the CDR3 is TGTGCCGCGGGACTAGCGGGGGGGTATAGTTACGGGCAGTACTTC. It translates to CAAGLAGGYSYGQYF.

The chain has TRBV20-1 and TRBJ2-1, with D perhaps matching TRBD2 (6 bases). Germline V gene data show CDR1 as DFQATT and CDR2 as SNEGSKA (reference sequence). V was shortened by 3 bases and J by 0 bases, with 24 bases between the two germline ends. The CDR3 loop spans 19 amino acids. The CDR3 sequence is CSASPIIVAEKSSYNEQFF. The CDR3 DNA sequence: TGCAGTGCTAGCCCCATTATCGTAGCGGAGAAAAGCTCCTACAATGAGCAGTTCTTC.

Comments on this clonotype: This sequence may be a read error, since a much larger clone differs from it by one base. The gene calls are TRBV3-1 and TRBJ2-7; 10 bases match TRBD1. Trimming at V came to 6 bases and at J to 6 bases, leaving 8 bases not matched to a gene. CDR3 length: 14 residues. The V gene's germline CDR1 is LGHDT and CDR2 YNNKEL (reference sequence). The CDR3 reads CASRSGTGDREQYF. DNA for the CDR3: TGTGCCAGCAGGTCCGGGACAGGGGATCGCGAGCAGTACTTC.

The chain employs TRBV20-1 and TRBJ2-3, with 7 bases matching TRBD1. Trimming removed 4 bases from V and 2 bases from J; junction bases left unmatched: 3. Looked up from germline, CDR1 is DFQATT and CDR2 is SNEGSKA (reference sequence). This CDR3 has 13 amino acids. The CDR3 DNA follows: TGCAGTGCTACGGACAGGTTCACAGATACGCAGTATTTT. Translation: CSATDRFTDTQYF.

This clonotype was observed at least ten times. This rearrangement joins TRBV16 to TRBJ2-5; D uncertain. The CDR3 has 17 residues. In germline, CDR1 is KGHSY, CDR2 FQNENV. Trimming cost V 2 bases and J 1 base, with 17 bases left between them. In DNA, the CDR3 is TGTGCCAGCAGCCAAGCTTCCCCTAGAGTGGCCCAAGAGACCCAGTACTTC. As protein: CASSQASPRVAQETQYF.